These T cell receptor beta chains were read from a single sample in a study of control samples from healthy donors and cancer patients. Profiling relied on immunoSEQ multiplex PCR, and the TCRdb table lists in-frame clones only, not all of them. This sample has about 230,000 clones, with roughly 80% found just once. Sequencing was carried out using PBMCs. The source of these receptors is a woman aged 55-69 years with lung cancer. The CDR3 runs from the conserved cysteine through the conserved F or W. The D gene is left open where the match is weak. Expanded clones get a size class; other rows say once, few or many, or leave the size out.

clone_size	j_call	cdr3_length	d_call	v_call	cdr3_aa	cdr3_nt
NA	TRBJ2-1	15	NA	TRBV19	CASSISRGPYNEQFF	TGTGCCAGTAGTATCTCCCGGGGCCCCTACAATGAGCAGTTCTTC
NA	TRBJ1-1	15	NA	TRBV2	CASSVQKQGRAEAFF	TGTGCCAGCAGTGTACAAAAACAGGGACGGGCTGAAGCTTTCTTT
NA	TRBJ1-4	12	NA	TRBV3-1/TRBV3-2	CASSQAHEKLFF	TGTGCCAGCAGCCAAGCACATGAAAAACTGTTTTTT
NA	TRBJ2-7	13	NA	TRBV6-5	CASTDGQSYEQYF	TGTGCCAGCACCGATGGACAGAGCTACGAGCAGTACTTC
NA	TRBJ1-5	14	NA	TRBV5-3	CARSLGDSNQPQHF	TGTGCCAGAAGCTTGGGAGATAGCAATCAGCCCCAGCATTTT
NA	TRBJ2-2	16	NA	TRBV7-6	CASSTQGTQNTGELFF	TGTGCCAGCAGCACCCAAGGGACTCAGAACACCGGGGAGCTGTTTTTT
once	TRBJ1-4	15	TRBD1	TRBV7-8	CASSLREGAREKLFF	TGTGCCAGCAGCCTCCGAGAGGGGGCTCGGGAAAAACTGTTTTTT
NA	TRBJ1-2	15	TRBD1	TRBV4-2	CASSSGGAAYYGYTF	TGTGCCAGCAGCTCAGGGGGGGCGGCTTACTATGGCTACACCTTC
NA	TRBJ2-1	16	TRBD1	TRBV5-5	CASSLAGDRGYSEQFF	TGTGCCAGCAGCTTGGCCGGCGACAGGGGGTACAGTGAGCAGTTCTTC
NA	TRBJ2-7	15	TRBD2	TRBV6-6	CASSRTSGGSYEQYF	TGTGCCAGCAGCCGGACTAGCGGGGGCTCCTACGAGCAGTACTTC
NA	TRBJ2-3	14	TRBD2	TRBV5-1	CASIPGGAEDTQYF	TGCGCCAGCATTCCCGGGGGGGCCGAAGATACGCAGTATTTT
many	TRBJ2-7	14	NA	TRBV2	CASSLGTGGYEQYF	TGTGCCAGCAGTTTGGGGACTGGGGGATACGAGCAGTACTTC
NA	TRBJ1-1	12	NA	TRBV5-1	CASSQGDTEAFF	TGCGCCAGCAGCCAGGGAGACACTGAAGCTTTCTTT
NA	TRBJ2-7	14	NA	TRBV5-1	CASSFQGQDYEQYF	TGCGCCAGCAGCTTCCAAGGGCAGGATTACGAGCAGTACTTC
NA	TRBJ2-7	12	NA	TRBV4-1	CASSHDNYEQYF	TGCGCCAGCAGCCATGACAACTACGAGCAGTACTTC
NA	TRBJ1-1	13	NA	TRBV6-1	CASSELWNTEAFF	TGTGCCAGCAGTGAGCTGTGGAACACTGAAGCTTTCTTT
NA	TRBJ1-2	18	TRBD1	TRBV19	CASSMYPGQGLYDYGYTF	TGTGCCAGTAGTATGTACCCGGGACAGGGTTTGTATGACTATGGCTACACCTTC
NA	TRBJ2-3	16	NA	TRBV9	CASSVASGGGVDTQYF	TGTGCCAGCAGCGTAGCTTCAGGGGGAGGTGTGGATACGCAGTATTTT
NA	TRBJ1-4	14	NA	TRBV2	CASRRESTNEKLFF	TGTGCCAGCCGCAGGGAATCAACTAATGAAAAACTGTTTTTT
NA	TRBJ2-2	15	TRBD2	TRBV5-1	CASRWTSGGTGELFF	TGCGCCAGCAGATGGACTAGCGGAGGTACCGGGGAGCTGTTTTTT
NA	TRBJ2-1	15	TRBD2	TRBV18	CASVFGTSGNNEQFF	TGTGCCAGCGTTTTCGGGACTAGCGGGAATAATGAGCAGTTCTTC
NA	TRBJ2-3	15	NA	TRBV7-3	CASSLTQRFTDTQYF	TGTGCCAGCAGCTTAACCCAGCGGTTCACAGATACGCAGTATTTT
NA	TRBJ2-3	16	NA	TRBV21-1	CASSTRTSWGTDTQYF	TGTGCCAGCAGCACAAGGACTAGCTGGGGGACAGATACGCAGTATTTT
many	TRBJ1-5	18	NA	TRBV7-8	CASSLAGRGRGRNQPQHF	TGTGCCAGCAGCTTAGCGGGCAGAGGGAGGGGTCGCAATCAGCCCCAGCATTTT
NA	TRBJ2-2	16	NA	TRBV19	CASSIAGRAGTGELFF	TGTGCCAGTAGTATAGCAGGCAGGGCGGGCACCGGGGAGCTGTTTTTT
NA	TRBJ2-1	17	TRBD2	TRBV5-1	CASSLRVSREGNNEQFF	TGCGCCAGCAGCTTGCGTGTTTCGCGGGAGGGAAACAATGAGCAGTTCTTC
NA	TRBJ2-3	14	NA	TRBV9	CASKPGAGTDTQYF	TGTGCCAGCAAACCTGGGGCAGGCACAGATACGCAGTATTTT
NA	TRBJ1-5	13	NA	TRBV5-5	CASSLGHNQPQHF	TGTGCCAGCAGCCTAGGCCACAATCAGCCCCAGCATTTT
few	TRBJ2-7	15	TRBD1	TRBV5-1	CASSDLAGQAYEQYF	TGCGCCAGCAGCGATCTCGCGGGACAGGCCTACGAGCAGTACTTC
NA	TRBJ1-5	14	TRBD1	TRBV27	CASRTTGNNQPQHF	TGTGCCAGCAGGACGACAGGGAACAATCAGCCCCAGCATTTT
NA	TRBJ2-3	14	TRBD1	TRBV28	CASSSGGLADTQYF	TGTGCCAGCAGTTCAGGGGGTCTGGCAGATACGCAGTATTTT
NA	TRBJ1-3	15	NA	TRBV5-1	CASSLSRNSGNTIYF	TGCGCCAGCAGCTTGTCGAGGAACTCTGGAAACACCATATATTTT
NA	TRBJ1-5	14	NA	TRBV2	CASSGHSGNQPQHF	TGTGCCAGCAGTGGACACAGCGGCAATCAGCCCCAGCATTTT
medium-sized	TRBJ1-6	12	NA	TRBV12-3/TRBV12-4	CASSGEDSPLHF	TGTGCCAGCAGTGGGGAGGATTCACCCCTCCACTTT